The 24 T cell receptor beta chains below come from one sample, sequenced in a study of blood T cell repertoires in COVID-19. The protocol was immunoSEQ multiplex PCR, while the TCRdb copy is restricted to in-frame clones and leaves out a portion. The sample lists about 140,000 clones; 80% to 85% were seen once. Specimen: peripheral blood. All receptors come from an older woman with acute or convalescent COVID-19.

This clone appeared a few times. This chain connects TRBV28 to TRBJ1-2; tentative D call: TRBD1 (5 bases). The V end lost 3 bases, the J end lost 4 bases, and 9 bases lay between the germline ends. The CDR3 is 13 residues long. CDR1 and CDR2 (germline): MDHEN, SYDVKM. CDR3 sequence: CASSLDGAYGYTF. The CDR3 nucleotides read TGTGCCAGCAGTTTGGATGGGGCCTATGGCTACACCTTC.

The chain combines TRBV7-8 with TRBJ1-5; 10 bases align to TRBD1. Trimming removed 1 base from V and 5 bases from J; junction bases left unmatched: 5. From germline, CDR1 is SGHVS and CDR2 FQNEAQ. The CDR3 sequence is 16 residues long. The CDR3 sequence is CASSLGDRGSHQPQHF. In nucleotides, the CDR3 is TGTGCCAGCAGCTTAGGGGACAGGGGATCTCATCAGCCCCAGCATTTT.

The CDR3: CASSHPEVPRLVQFF. The CDR3 region has the DNA TGTGCCAGCAGCCACCCTGAGGTCCCAAGACTAGTCCAGTTCTTC. The chain joins TRBV3-1 (or the pseudogene TRBV3-2) to TRBJ2-1; maybe TRBD2 (6 bases). Germline CDR1 is LGHDT and CDR2 is YNNKEL (reference sequence). V lost 3 bases and J 13 bases, leaving 22 bases between the germline ends. The CDR3 has 15 amino acids.

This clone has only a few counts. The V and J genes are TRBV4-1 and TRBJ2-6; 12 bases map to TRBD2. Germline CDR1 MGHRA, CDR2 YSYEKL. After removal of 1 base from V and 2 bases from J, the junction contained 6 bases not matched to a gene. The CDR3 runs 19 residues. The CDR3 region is CASSQGLAGVTAGANVLTF. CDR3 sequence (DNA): TGCGCCAGCAGCCAAGGACTAGCGGGAGTTACGGCTGGGGCCAACGTCCTGACTTTC.

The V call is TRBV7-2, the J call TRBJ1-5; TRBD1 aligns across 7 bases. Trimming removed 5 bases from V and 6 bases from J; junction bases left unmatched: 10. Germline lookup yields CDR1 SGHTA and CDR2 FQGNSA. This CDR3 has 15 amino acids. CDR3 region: CASSMTGSSSQPQHF. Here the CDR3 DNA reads TGTGCCAGCAGCATGACAGGGTCGTCGAGTCAGCCCCAGCATTTT.

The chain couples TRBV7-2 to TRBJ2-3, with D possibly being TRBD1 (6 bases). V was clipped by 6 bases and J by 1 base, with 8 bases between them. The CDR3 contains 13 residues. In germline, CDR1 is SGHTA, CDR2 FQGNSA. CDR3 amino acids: CASRRQGTDTQYF. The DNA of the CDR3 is TGTGCCAGCAGGAGACAGGGCACAGATACGCAGTATTTT.

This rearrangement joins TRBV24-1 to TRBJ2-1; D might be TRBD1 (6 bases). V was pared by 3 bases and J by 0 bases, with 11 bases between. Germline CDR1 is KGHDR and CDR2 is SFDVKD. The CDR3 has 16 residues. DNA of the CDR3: TGTGCCACCAGTGATCCACAGGGTCGCTCCTACAATGAGCAGTTCTTC. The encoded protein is CATSDPQGRSYNEQFF.

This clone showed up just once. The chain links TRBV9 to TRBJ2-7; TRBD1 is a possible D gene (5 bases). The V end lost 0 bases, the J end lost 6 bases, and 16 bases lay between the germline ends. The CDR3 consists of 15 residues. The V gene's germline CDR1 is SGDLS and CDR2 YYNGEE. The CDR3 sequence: CASSVGPGFDSEQYF. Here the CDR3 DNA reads TGTGCCAGCAGCGTAGGGCCAGGGTTCGACTCCGAGCAGTACTTC.

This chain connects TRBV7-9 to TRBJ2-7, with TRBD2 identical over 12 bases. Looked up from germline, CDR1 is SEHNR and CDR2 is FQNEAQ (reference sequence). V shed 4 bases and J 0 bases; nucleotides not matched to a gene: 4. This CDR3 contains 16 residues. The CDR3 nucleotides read TGTGCCAGCAGCTCTCCGACTAGCGGGAGCTCCTACGAGCAGTACTTC. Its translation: CASSSPTSGSSYEQYF.

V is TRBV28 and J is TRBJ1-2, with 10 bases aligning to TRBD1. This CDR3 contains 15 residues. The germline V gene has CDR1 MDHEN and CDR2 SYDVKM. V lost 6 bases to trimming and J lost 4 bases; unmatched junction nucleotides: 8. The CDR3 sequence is CASSLDRGLGYGYTF. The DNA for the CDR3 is TGTGCCAGCAGCCTAGACAGGGGGCTCGGCTATGGCTACACCTTC.

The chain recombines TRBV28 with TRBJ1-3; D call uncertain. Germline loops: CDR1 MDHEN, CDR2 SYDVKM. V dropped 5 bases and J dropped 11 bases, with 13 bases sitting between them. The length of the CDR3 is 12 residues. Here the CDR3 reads CASSKASTPIYF. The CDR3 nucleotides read TGTGCCAGCAGTAAAGCTAGCACGCCCATATATTTT.

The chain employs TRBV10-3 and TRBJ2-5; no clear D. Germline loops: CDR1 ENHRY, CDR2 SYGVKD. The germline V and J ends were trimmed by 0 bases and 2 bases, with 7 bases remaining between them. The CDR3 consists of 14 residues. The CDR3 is CAISESTAQETQYF. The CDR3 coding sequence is TGTGCCATCAGTGAGTCAACAGCTCAAGAGACCCAGTACTTC.

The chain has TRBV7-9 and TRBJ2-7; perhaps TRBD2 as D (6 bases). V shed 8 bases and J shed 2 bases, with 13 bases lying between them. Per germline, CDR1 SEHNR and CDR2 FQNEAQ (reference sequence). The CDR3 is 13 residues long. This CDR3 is CASGRDSTYEQYF. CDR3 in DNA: TGTGCCAGCGGACGGGACTCAACCTACGAGCAGTACTTC.

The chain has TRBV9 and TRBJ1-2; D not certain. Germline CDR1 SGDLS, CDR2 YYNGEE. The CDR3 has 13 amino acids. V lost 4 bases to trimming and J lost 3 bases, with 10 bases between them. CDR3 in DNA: TGTGCCAGCAGCACAACGGGTTACTATGGCTACACCTTC. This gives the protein CASSTTGYYGYTF. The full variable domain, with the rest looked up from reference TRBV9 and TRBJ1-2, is DSGVTQTPKHLITATGQRVTLRCSPRSGDLSVYWYQQSLDQGLQFLIQYYNGEERAKGNILERFSAQQFPDLHSELNLSSLELGDSALYFCASSTTGYYGYTFGSGTRLTVV.

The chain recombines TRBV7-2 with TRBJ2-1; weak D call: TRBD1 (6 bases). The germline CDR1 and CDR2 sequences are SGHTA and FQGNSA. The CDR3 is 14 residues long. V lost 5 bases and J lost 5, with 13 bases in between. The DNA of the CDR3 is TGTGCCAGCAGCCAGGACAGAGTGAACAATGAGCAGTTCTTC. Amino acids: CASSQDRVNNEQFF. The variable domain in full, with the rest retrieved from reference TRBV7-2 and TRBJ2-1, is GAGVSQSPSNKVTEKGKDVELRCDPISGHTALYWYRQSLGQGLEFLIYFQGNSAPDKSGLPSDRFSAERTGGSVSTLTIQRTQQEDSAVYLCASSQDRVNNEQFFGPGTRLTVL.

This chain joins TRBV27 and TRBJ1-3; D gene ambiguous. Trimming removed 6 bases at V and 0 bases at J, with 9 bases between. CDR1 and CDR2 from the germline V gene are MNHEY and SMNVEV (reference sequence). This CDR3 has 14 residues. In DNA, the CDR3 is TGTGCCAGCAGCACGGGGAACTCTGGAAACACCATATATTTT. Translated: CASSTGNSGNTIYF.

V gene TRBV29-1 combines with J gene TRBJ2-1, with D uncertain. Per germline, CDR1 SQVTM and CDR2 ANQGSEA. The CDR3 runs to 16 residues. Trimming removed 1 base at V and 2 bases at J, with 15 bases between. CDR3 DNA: TGCAGCGTTGAAGGTCTCGTCGGCGGCCCCTACAATGAGCAGTTCTTC. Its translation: CSVEGLVGGPYNEQFF.

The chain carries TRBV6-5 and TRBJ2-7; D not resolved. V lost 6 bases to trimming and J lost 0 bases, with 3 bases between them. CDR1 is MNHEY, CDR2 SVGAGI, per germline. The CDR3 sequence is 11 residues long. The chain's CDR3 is CASRASYEQYF. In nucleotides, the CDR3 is TGTGCCAGCAGAGCCTCCTACGAGCAGTACTTC.

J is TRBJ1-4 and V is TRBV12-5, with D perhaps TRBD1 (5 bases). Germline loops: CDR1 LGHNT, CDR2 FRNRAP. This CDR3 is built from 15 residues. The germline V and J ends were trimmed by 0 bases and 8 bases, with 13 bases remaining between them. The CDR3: CASGLVKGLREKLFF. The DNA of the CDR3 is TGTGCTAGTGGTTTGGTAAAGGGGTTACGGGAAAAACTGTTTTTT.

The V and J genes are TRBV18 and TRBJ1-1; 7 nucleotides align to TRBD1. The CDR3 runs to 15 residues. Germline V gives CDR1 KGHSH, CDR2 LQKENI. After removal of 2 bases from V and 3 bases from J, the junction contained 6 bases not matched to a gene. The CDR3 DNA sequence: TGTGCCAGCTCACCAGGGACCCAGGGGGACACTGAAGCTTTCTTT. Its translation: CASSPGTQGDTEAFF.

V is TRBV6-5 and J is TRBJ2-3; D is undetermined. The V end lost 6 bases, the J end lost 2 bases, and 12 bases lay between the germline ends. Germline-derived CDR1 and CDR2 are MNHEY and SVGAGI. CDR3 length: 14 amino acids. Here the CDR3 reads CASRPRPLTDTQYF. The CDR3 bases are TGTGCCAGCAGACCGAGGCCTCTCACAGATACGCAGTATTTT.

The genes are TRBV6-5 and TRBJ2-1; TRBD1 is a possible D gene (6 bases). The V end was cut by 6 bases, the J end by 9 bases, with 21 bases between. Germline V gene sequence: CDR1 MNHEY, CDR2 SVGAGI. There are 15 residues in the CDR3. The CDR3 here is CASRQQGVGVGEQFF. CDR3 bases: TGTGCCAGCAGGCAACAGGGTGTGGGGGTGGGTGAGCAGTTCTTC.

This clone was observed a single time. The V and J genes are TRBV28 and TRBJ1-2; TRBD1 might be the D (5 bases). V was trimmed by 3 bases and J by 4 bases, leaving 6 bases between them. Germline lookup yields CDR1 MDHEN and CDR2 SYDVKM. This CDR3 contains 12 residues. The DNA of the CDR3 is TGTGCCAGCAGTTTCACAGGCTATGGCTACACCTTC. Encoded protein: CASSFTGYGYTF.

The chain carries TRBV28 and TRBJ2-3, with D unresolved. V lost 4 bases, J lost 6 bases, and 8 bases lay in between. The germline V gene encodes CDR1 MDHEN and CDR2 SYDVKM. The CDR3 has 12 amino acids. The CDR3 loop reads CASSYSSDTQYF. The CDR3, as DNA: TGTGCCAGCAGTTACTCTTCGGATACGCAGTATTTT.